This entry lists 11 T cell receptor beta chains sequenced from one sample in a study of T cells after yellow fever vaccination. TCRdb called the 5' RACE reads again in MiXCR, with one record for every CDR3 protein. Here the sample spans about 220,000 distinct CDR3 sequences, 3% to 4% being singletons. This sample comprised CD4+ T cells sorted from PBMCs, obtained 10 days after the yellow fever booster vaccination. All receptors derive from a man younger than 35 who received the YFV17D yellow fever vaccine.

This clonotype was seen a handful of times. This chain links TRBV6-6 with TRBJ2-7; D possibly corresponds to TRBD2 (6 bases). Trimming removed 5 bases from V and 4 bases from J, with 12 bases in between. The CDR3 runs 13 residues. Per the germline V gene, CDR1 is MNHNY and CDR2 is SVGAGI (reference sequence). CDR3 nucleotide sequence: TGTGCCAGCAGTGGATCGGGGGTGTACGAGCAGTACTTC. This gives the protein CASSGSGVYEQYF.

This clonotype was picked up many times. The V gene is TRBV6-5, the J gene TRBJ2-1; TRBD1 matches 7 bases. Trimming cost V 3 bases and J 6 bases; bases outside gene matches: 8. The CDR3 covers 15 residues. Per the germline V gene, CDR1 is MNHEY and CDR2 is SVGAGI. The CDR3 here is CASSYSVAGGNEQFF. Here the CDR3 DNA reads TGTGCCAGCAGTTATTCTGTCGCAGGGGGCAATGAGCAGTTCTTC.

This clonotype came up a few times. The rearrangement uses TRBV5-6 and TRBJ2-7; 12 bases fit TRBD1. V lost 4 bases, J lost 9 bases, and 8 bases stayed unmatched. This CDR3 is built from 14 residues. Germline V CDR1 and CDR2: SGHDT, YYEEEE. The CDR3 loop is CASSLGQGALGQYV. For the CDR3, the DNA is TGTGCCAGCAGCCTGGGACAGGGGGCCCTTGGGCAGTACGTC.

This clonotype appeared many times. The V gene is TRBV9, the J gene TRBJ2-2; TRBD2 is a possible D gene (6 bases). Germline V gives CDR1 SGDLS, CDR2 YYNGEE. The ends were cut back, 0 bases at V and 2 bases at J, with 8 bases in the middle. There are 15 residues in the CDR3. The CDR3 loop is CASSVAGRNTGELFF. For the CDR3, the DNA is TGTGCCAGCAGCGTAGCCGGGAGAAACACCGGGGAGCTGTTTTTT.

This clonotype showed up just a few times. The DNA of the CDR3 is TGTGCCAGCAGCGTCGGACTAGCGGGGGGACAGAATGAGCAGTTCTTC. Translation: CASSVGLAGGQNEQFF. The chain carries TRBV9 and TRBJ2-1, with 14 bases aligning to TRBD2. Germline V gene lookup returns CDR1 SGDLS and CDR2 YYNGEE. V gave up 2 bases and J gave up 7 bases; unmatched junction bases: 5. The CDR3 has 16 residues.

This clonotype was observed many times. The chain links TRBV6-2 or TRBV6-3 to TRBJ1-4; the D is unclear. The germline gives CDR1 MNHEY, CDR2 SVGEGT. The CDR3 has 14 residues. V shed 8 bases and J shed 1 base, with 11 bases lying between them. The CDR3 spells CASANKGTNEKLFF. As DNA, the CDR3 is TGTGCCAGCGCCAACAAGGGAACTAATGAAAAACTGTTTTTT.

This clonotype was seen ten or more times. The rearrangement links TRBV2 to TRBJ1-5, with 7 bases aligning to TRBD1. V trimming: 5 bases; J trimming: 5 bases; junction bases outside the gene matches: 9. Looked up from germline, CDR1 is SNHLY and CDR2 is FYNNEI. CDR3 length equals 15 residues. The CDR3 sequence is CASSSGTTGHQPQHF. In DNA form, the CDR3 reads TGTGCCAGCAGTTCCGGGACGACAGGGCATCAGCCCCAGCATTTT. Full variable domain (rest looked up from reference TRBV2 and TRBJ1-5): EPEVTQTPSHQVTQMGQEVILRCVPISNHLYFYWYRQILGQKVEFLVSFYNNEISEKSEIFDDQFSVERPDGSNFTLKIRSTKLEDSAMYFCASSSGTTGHQPQHFGDGTRLSIL.

This clonotype was seen only a few times. The chain uses TRBV20-1 and TRBJ2-1, with 8 nucleotides matching TRBD1. Trimming took 1 base from V and 8 from J; bases not matched to a gene: 10. The germline V gene has CDR1 DFQATT and CDR2 SNEGSKA (reference sequence). The CDR3 covers 15 residues. CDR3 residues: CSARAPGQGGDEQFF. Written as DNA, the CDR3 is TGCAGTGCTAGAGCCCCCGGACAGGGAGGCGATGAGCAGTTCTTC.

This clonotype was found many times. The chain links TRBV5-6 to TRBJ2-3; 7 bases line up with TRBD1. Losses at the gene ends were 4 bases for V and 0 bases for J; bases not matched to a gene: 8. CDR3 length equals 16 residues. Germline V gene lookup returns CDR1 SGHDT and CDR2 YYEEEE. In DNA, the CDR3 is TGTGCCAGCAGCCAAGTGGACAGGTATAGCACAGATACGCAGTATTTT. Translated, it gives CASSQVDRYSTDTQYF.

The sample holds many counts of this clonotype. The gene calls are TRBV5-6 and TRBJ1-4; D ambiguous. Trimming took 2 bases from V and 0 from J, leaving 5 bases between them. The CDR3 has 14 residues. The germline gives CDR1 SGHDT, CDR2 YYEEEE. The CDR3 here is CASSFGPTNEKLFF. The CDR3 nucleotides read TGTGCCAGCAGCTTCGGTCCAACTAATGAAAAACTGTTTTTT.

This clonotype has more than one count but fewer than ten. In DNA, the CDR3 is TGTGCCAGCAGCTTAGCAGGCCCCAGGGGTAACACTGAAGCTTTCTTT. This translates into CASSLAGPRGNTEAFF. The rearrangement uses TRBV11-3 and TRBJ1-1; maybe TRBD1 (6 bases). Trimming cost V 1 base and J 2 bases, with 14 bases left between them. Germline CDR1 is SGHNT and CDR2 is YENEEA. The CDR3 sequence is 16 residues long. The full variable domain, completed using reference TRBV11-3 and TRBJ1-1, is EAGVVQSPRYKIIEKKQPVAFWCNPISGHNTLYWYLQNLGQGPELLIRYENEEAVDDSQLPKDRFSAERLKGVDSTLKIQPAELGDSAVYLCASSLAGPRGNTEAFFGQGTRLTVV.